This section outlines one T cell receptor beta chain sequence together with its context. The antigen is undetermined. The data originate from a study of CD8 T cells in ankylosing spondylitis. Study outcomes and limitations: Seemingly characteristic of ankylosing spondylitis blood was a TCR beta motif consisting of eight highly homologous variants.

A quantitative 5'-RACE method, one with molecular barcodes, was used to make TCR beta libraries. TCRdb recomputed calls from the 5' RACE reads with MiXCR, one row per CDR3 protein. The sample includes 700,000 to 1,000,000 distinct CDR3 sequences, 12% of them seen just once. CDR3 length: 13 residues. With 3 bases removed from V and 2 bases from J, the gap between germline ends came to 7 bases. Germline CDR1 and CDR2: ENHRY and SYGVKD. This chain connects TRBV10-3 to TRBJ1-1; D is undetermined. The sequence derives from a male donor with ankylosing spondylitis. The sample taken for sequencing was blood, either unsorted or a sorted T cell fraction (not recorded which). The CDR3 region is CAISEIRNTEAFF. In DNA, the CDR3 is TGTGCCATCAGTGAAATACGCAACACTGAAGCTTTCTTT.